These 16 T cell receptor beta chains originate from one sample sequenced in a study of blood T cells in healthy people across ages. The second PCR ran roughly 7 to 11 cycles with a sample-barcoded 5' primer and J-beta primers. TCRdb called the 5' RACE reads again in MiXCR, with one record for every CDR3 protein. This table holds 600,000 to 850,000 distinct CDR3 sequences, approximately 43% found once. Sequences were obtained from blood. These receptors all stem from a woman in her sixties in good health.

CDR3 loop: CASSASGDGNQPQHF. CDR3 DNA sequence: TGTGCCAGCAGCGCCTCAGGGGATGGCAATCAGCCCCAGCATTTT. J is TRBJ1-5 and V is TRBV9; TRBD1 is a possible D gene (6 bases). Per germline, CDR1 SGDLS and CDR2 YYNGEE. V was clipped by 3 bases and J by 2 bases, with 12 bases between them. This CDR3 has 15 amino acids.

This clonotype was picked up many times. This sequence joins TRBV7-2 and TRBJ2-3; 9 bases match TRBD2. The CDR3 contains 15 residues. CDR1 is SGHTA and CDR2 is FQGNSA in the germline V gene. Germline trimming cut 0 bases from V and 3 bases from J; bases unmatched to any gene: 1. The CDR3 here is CASSLASGRTDTQYF. CDR3 coding DNA: TGTGCCAGCAGCTTAGCTAGCGGGAGAACAGATACGCAGTATTTT.

The chain couples TRBV5-1 to TRBJ2-5, with TRBD2 identical over 7 bases. The CDR3 is 14 amino acids. Germline V lookup: CDR1 SGHRS, CDR2 YFSETQ. V was pared by 3 bases and J by 3 bases, with 5 bases of the junction left unmatched. The CDR3 DNA follows: TGCGCCAGCAGCTGGGGGAGGGGCGAAGAGACCCAGTACTTC. Protein sequence: CASSWGRGEETQYF.

The rearrangement uses TRBV7-2 and TRBJ2-1; D gene ambiguous. V lost 2 bases to trimming and J lost 0 bases, with 14 bases between them. Germline V gene sequence: CDR1 SGHTA, CDR2 FQGNSA. CDR3 length: 17 amino acids. Here the CDR3 reads CASSLRVGPSSYNEQFF. DNA of the CDR3: TGTGCCAGCAGCTTACGGGTCGGGCCTAGCTCCTACAATGAGCAGTTCTTC.

The J gene is TRBJ2-1, the V gene TRBV27; 7 bases align to TRBD1. The DNA end is more similar to TRBJ2-7, so the J call may be wrong. CDR3 length: 14 residues. Germline lookup yields CDR1 MNHEY and CDR2 SMNVEV (reference sequence). CDR3 sequence reads: CATRIGTEIYEQYF. In nucleotides, the CDR3 is TGTGCCACCAGAATCGGGACAGAGATCTACGAGCAGTACTTC.

Points on this clonotype: A read error is possible here, since a much larger clone lies one base away. V and J are TRBV10-3 and TRBJ2-6; a weak D match, TRBD2 (5 bases). This CDR3 comprises 16 residues. Per germline, CDR1 ENHRY and CDR2 SYGVKD. The CDR3 is CVISEGPDPGANVLTF. CDR3 bases: TGTGTCATCAGTGAGGGTCCCGACCCTGGGGCCAACGTCCTGACTTTC.

The table lists this clonotype with many counts. The chain recombines TRBV20-1 with TRBJ2-1, with 7 bases aligning to TRBD2. This CDR3 comprises 13 residues. The ends lost 3 bases at V and 5 bases at J; junction bases unmatched: 4. The germline CDR1 and CDR2 sequences are DFQATT and SNEGSKA (reference sequence). The CDR3 spells CSASTGGHNEQFF. CDR3 sequence (DNA): TGCAGTGCTAGTACGGGAGGACACAATGAGCAGTTCTTC.

Comments on this clonotype: At one boundary the junction diverges from the germline segment, which might be a read error. The rearrangement joins TRBV5-8 to TRBJ1-5; D gene unclear. There are 17 residues in the CDR3. In germline, CDR1 is SGHTS, CDR2 YDEGEE. CDR3 nucleotide sequence: TGTGCCAGCAGCTTGGTCCTGGTGGAGGATAGCAATCAGCCCCGGCATTTT. Protein sequence: CASSLVLVEDSNQPRHF.

This clonotype has only a few counts. This chain links TRBV7-3 with TRBJ1-2, with D perhaps TRBD1 (6 bases). The V end was cut by 8 bases, the J end by 4 bases, with 8 bases between. Looked up from germline, CDR1 is SGHTA and CDR2 is FQGTGA. The CDR3 is made up of 11 amino acids. CDR3 in DNA: TGTGCCAGCGGACAGCTCTATGGCTACACCTTC. Its protein is CASGQLYGYTF. Full variable domain (rest looked up from reference TRBV7-3 and TRBJ1-2): GAGVSQTPSNKVTEKGKYVELRCDPISGHTALYWYRQSLGQGPEFLIYFQGTGAADDSGLPNDRFFAVRPEGSVSTLKIQRTERGDSAVYLCASGQLYGYTFGSGTRLTVV.

This chain uses TRBV20-1 with TRBJ2-3, with 7 nucleotides matching TRBD2. Germline values: CDR1 DFQATT, CDR2 SNEGSKA (reference sequence). Germline trimming cut 0 bases from V and 14 bases from J; bases unmatched to any gene: 17. This CDR3 is 15 amino acids long. CDR3 region: CSARDASGPERDAYF. The CDR3 nucleotides are TGCAGTGCTAGAGATGCTAGCGGCCCCGAGCGAGACGCGTATTTT.

This clonotype was counted only a few times. The gene calls are TRBV12-3 or TRBV12-4 and TRBJ2-7; no clear D. The CDR3 extends over 12 amino acids. V was pared by 3 bases and J by 7 bases, with 10 bases between. CDR3 DNA: TGTGCCAGCAGTTTGTTAAGGTCTGAGCAGTACTTC. Protein product: CASSLLRSEQYF.

This chain connects TRBV20-1 to TRBJ1-1; D is ambiguous. The CDR3 spans 13 residues. Germline-derived CDR1 and CDR2 are DFQATT and SNEGSKA (reference sequence). V lost 3 bases and J lost 0, with 8 bases in between. The CDR3 coding sequence is TGCAGTGCTAGTGCAGTCCTGAACACTGAAGCTTTCTTT. Amino acid sequence: CSASAVLNTEAFF.

This clonotype has at least ten counts. The chain is built from TRBV20-1 and TRBJ2-1; TRBD1 matches at 9 bases. This CDR3 contains 14 residues. CDR1 DFQATT and CDR2 SNEGSKA come from the germline V gene (reference sequence). After removal of 0 bases from V and 7 bases from J, the junction contained 4 bases not matched to a gene. CDR3 loop: CSARDTGGKNEQFF. For the CDR3, the DNA is TGCAGTGCTAGAGATACAGGGGGCAAGAATGAGCAGTTCTTC.

This chain uses TRBV30 with TRBJ2-3, with a weak D call TRBD2 (6 bases). V was cut by 0 bases and J by 0 bases, with 10 bases left in between. CDR3 length: 15 residues. CDR1 is GTSNPN and CDR2 is SVGIG in the germline V gene (reference sequence). The CDR3 spells CAWSVRGTSTDTQYF. Written as DNA, the CDR3 is TGTGCCTGGAGTGTGCGGGGAACTAGCACAGATACGCAGTATTTT.

The V and J genes are TRBV7-2 and TRBJ2-3, with D possibly TRBD1 on 8 matching bases. Germline-derived CDR1 and CDR2 are SGHTA and FQGNSA. There are 15 residues in the CDR3. Trimming removed 5 bases from V and 4 bases from J, with 16 bases in between. The CDR3, as DNA: TGTGCCAGCAGCCCACAGGGGGGGGGTTCAGATACGCAGTATTTT. Its translation: CASSPQGGGSDTQYF.

The chain employs TRBV7-2 and TRBJ1-2; TRBD1 might be the D (6 bases). With 5 bases removed from V and 1 base from J, the gap between germline ends came to 14 bases. Germline lookup yields CDR1 SGHTA and CDR2 FQGNSA. This CDR3 has 15 residues. CDR3 in amino acids: CASSPGQSLNYGYTF. For the CDR3, the DNA is TGTGCCAGCAGCCCCGGACAGAGTCTTAACTATGGCTACACCTTC. The full variable domain, with the rest looked up from reference TRBV7-2 and TRBJ1-2, is GAGVSQSPSNKVTEKGKDVELRCDPISGHTALYWYRQSLGQGLEFLIYFQGNSAPDKSGLPSDRFSAERTGGSVSTLTIQRTQQEDSAVYLCASSPGQSLNYGYTFGSGTRLTVV.